The clone carrying this T cell receptor (beta chain) was picked up one time. Only cases whose brain tissue showed the highest T cell transcript signatures were sequenced. TCRdb's copy holds only in-frame clones and misses some; the assay was immunoSEQ multiplex PCR. This table holds around 80,000 clones, approximately 89% found once. The data stem from a study of brain T cells in children with intractable seizures. The CDR3 is 13 residues long. Germline CDR1 and CDR2: SGHDT and YYEEEE. V lost 4 bases and J lost 7, with 12 bases in between. The TCR comes from a girl aged 2-9 years with Rasmussen encephalitis and intractable seizures. The sequencing used peripheral blood, collected at surgery. The V gene is TRBV5-6, the J gene TRBJ1-5; D is unresolved. The CDR3 coding sequence is TGTGCCAGCAGCCTGGCTAGGCAACAGCCCCAGCATTTT. Amino acids: CASSLARQQPQHF.